Given below is one T cell receptor beta chain in context. Antigen specificity is unknown. The V end was cut by 0 bases, the J end by 7 bases, with 13 bases between. The CDR3 spans 15 residues. Germline assignment: CDR1 LGHNA and CDR2 YSLEER. It was with a sample-barcoded 5' primer and a J-beta primer mix that a second PCR of roughly 6 to 12 cycles was run. TCRdb passed the 5' RACE reads through MiXCR, listing each CDR3 protein once. The sample records roughly 550,000 distinct CDR3 sequences, less than 25% being singletons. The record originates from a study of blood T cells in healthy people across ages. Notes on the study in general: Older individuals had lower TCR beta diversity per million T cells (the decline was roughly linear).

Per sample, a minimum of 6 million PBMCs were isolated. These data were also reused for a study on T cells of mothers and their children. As that study records: Versus unrelated pairs, overlap was slightly higher in related mother-child pairs, without reaching significance.

The sequencing input was blood. The TCR was taken from a boy aged 5-17 years in good health. The rearrangement links TRBV4-3 to TRBJ2-1; maybe TRBD1 (6 bases). CDR3 sequence (DNA): TGCGCCAGCAGCCAAGATATGGGGGCCAAGAATGAGCAGTTCTTC. Amino acid sequence: CASSQDMGAKNEQFF.